The 25 T cell receptor beta chains below were found in one sample sequenced in a study of T cells after yellow fever vaccination. TCRdb re-derived calls from the 5' RACE reads in MiXCR, one entry per CDR3 protein. The table shows approximately 170,000 distinct CDR3 sequences, with 8% to 13% occurring only once. The source material was CD8+ T cells sorted from PBMCs, sampled 15 days after the yellow fever booster vaccination. These receptors were obtained from a man aged 18 to 30 who received the YFV17D yellow fever vaccine.

This clonotype occurred many times. The chain combines TRBV15 with TRBJ2-5, with D possibly matching TRBD1 (5 bases). V dropped 5 bases and J dropped 1 base, with 14 bases sitting between them. CDR1 is LNHNV and CDR2 is YYDKDF in the germline V gene (reference sequence). The CDR3 length is 15 residues. The DNA of the CDR3 is TGTGCCACCAGCGGACAAATGGGGCTCCAAGAGACCCAGTACTTC. Translating gives CATSGQMGLQETQYF.

This clonotype was counted many times. The CDR3 nucleotides are TGTGCCAGCAGCTCCGCTGGACTGCACGACACAGATACGCAGTATTTT. Protein product: CASSSAGLHDTDTQYF. J is TRBJ2-3 and V is TRBV7-9, with a tentative D call TRBD2 (5 bases). Per the germline V gene, CDR1 is SEHNR and CDR2 is FQNEAQ (reference sequence). The V end lost 4 bases, the J end lost 2 bases, and 16 bases lay between the germline ends. CDR3 length equals 16 residues.

The V and J genes are TRBV3-1 and TRBJ2-2, with TRBD2 matching 8 bases. Germline V CDR1 and CDR2: LGHDT, YNNKEL (reference sequence). This CDR3 spans 18 amino acids. Germline trimming cut 0 bases from V and 6 bases from J; bases unmatched to any gene: 12. CDR3 in DNA: TGTGCCAGCAGCCAAGAATTCGGGTCCCAGCGGGGGCCCGGGGAGCTGTTTTTT. This translates into CASSQEFGSQRGPGELFF.

This clonotype turned up a few times. This rearrangement joins TRBV24-1 to TRBJ2-2; D is ambiguous. In germline, CDR1 is KGHDR, CDR2 SFDVKD. The CDR3 covers 16 residues. Trimming stripped 3 bases from V and 6 bases from J, with 16 bases between. The CDR3 loop is CATSDGDSIDPGELFF. Here the CDR3 DNA reads TGTGCCACCAGTGATGGGGATTCGATCGACCCCGGGGAGCTGTTTTTT.

The rearrangement joins TRBV27 to TRBJ2-5, with TRBD2 identical over 8 bases. This CDR3 contains 14 residues. Germline CDR1 is MNHEY and CDR2 is SMNVEV (reference sequence). Germline trimming cut 5 bases from V and 5 bases from J; bases unmatched to any gene: 7. CDR3 in amino acids: CASSLGTRGETQYF. The CDR3, as DNA: TGTGCCAGCAGTCTAGGGACTAGAGGGGAGACCCAGTACTTC.

This clonotype turned up a few times. The chain recombines TRBV7-8 with TRBJ1-5; D is unresolved. The CDR3 consists of 14 residues. Germline V lookup: CDR1 SGHVS, CDR2 FQNEAQ. The V gene lost 4 bases and the J gene lost 5 bases, with 12 bases spanning the gap. The CDR3 is CASSSRERDQPQHF. CDR3 DNA sequence: TGTGCCAGCAGCTCCCGCGAGAGGGATCAGCCCCAGCATTTT. The full variable domain, its missing parts supplied by reference TRBV7-8 and TRBJ1-5, is GAGVSQSPRYKVAKRGQDVALRCDPISGHVSLFWYQQALGQGPEFLTYFQNEAQLDKSGLPSDRFFAERPEGSVSTLKIQRTQQEDSAVYLCASSSRERDQPQHFGDGTRLSIL.

This sequence joins TRBV4-1 and TRBJ2-7; TRBD1 is a possible D gene (5 bases). Trimming took off 4 bases at V and 0 bases at J, with 13 bases between the two ends. This CDR3 contains 15 residues. Germline CDR1 reads MGHRA; CDR2 reads YSYEKL. In DNA, the CDR3 is TGCGCCAGCAGCCTCCGGTCGACAGACTCCTACGAGCAGTACGTC. It yields the protein CASSLRSTDSYEQYV.

This clonotype was observed a handful of times. The chain recombines TRBV7-3 with TRBJ1-3, with TRBD1 identical over 9 bases. CDR3 size: 16 residues. Germline V lookup: CDR1 SGHTA, CDR2 FQGTGA. Germline trimming cut 4 bases from V and 3 bases from J; bases unmatched to any gene: 7. CDR3 coding DNA: TGTGCCAGCAGCTGCTACAGGGGGCGTCGTGGAAACACCATATATTTT. This codes for CASSCYRGRRGNTIYF.

This clonotype has only a few counts. This chain joins TRBV4-1 and TRBJ1-2, with D unclear. Trimming stripped 3 bases from V and 6 bases from J, with 14 bases between. Germline V gene data show CDR1 as MGHRA and CDR2 as YSYEKL. This CDR3 contains 14 residues. In DNA form, the CDR3 reads TGCGCCAGCAGCCAGCCTTGGGTGCTGGATGGCTACACCTTC. Its translation: CASSQPWVLDGYTF.

This clonotype was counted a few times. The chain couples TRBV12-3 or TRBV12-4 to TRBJ1-2, with D perhaps TRBD1 (5 bases). The CDR3 totals 15 residues. V was clipped by 4 bases and J by 3 bases, with 15 bases between them. CDR3 DNA sequence: TGTGCCAGCAGTTCCCCCCGAGTGGGGGACTATGGCTACACCTTC. Encoded protein: CASSSPRVGDYGYTF.

This chain joins TRBV21-1 and TRBJ2-7; the table's D call of TRBD2 was not tested on the DNA. TRBV21-1 is assigned pseudogene status. The CDR3 extends over 19 amino acids. The CDR3 reads CASSSNRASLQQTSYEQYF. CDR3 coding DNA: TGTGCCAGCAGCTCGAATCGGGCTAGTTTGCAACAGACTTCCTACGAGCAGTACTTC.

This sequence joins TRBV6-2 or TRBV6-3 and TRBJ2-7; no definite D call. CDR1 is MNHEY, CDR2 SVGEGT, per germline. Trimming shortened V by 7 bases and J by 2 bases, and 15 bases separated the two germline ends. There are 14 residues in the CDR3. CDR3 residues: CASKESGQTYEQYF. As DNA, the CDR3 is TGTGCCAGCAAAGAATCGGGTCAGACCTACGAGCAGTACTTC.

This chain connects TRBV12-5 to TRBJ1-1; D gene ambiguous. Germline V lookup: CDR1 LGHNT, CDR2 FRNRAP. The CDR3 length is 14 residues. The CDR3 region is CASTPTHMNTEAFF. CDR3 nucleotide sequence: TGTGCCAGCACACCGACTCACATGAACACTGAAGCTTTCTTT.

As to this clonotype: A read error may account for a junction end that differs from germline. This chain joins TRBV7-7 and TRBJ2-1; D not resolved. The CDR3 length is 13 residues. Germline CDR1 is SSHAT and CDR2 is FNYEAQ (reference sequence). The CDR3 here is CASSLAANNEQFF. In DNA, the CDR3 is TGTGCTAGCAGCTTAGCAGCTAACAATGAGCAGTTCTTC.

This clonotype was counted a few times. This may be a read error, as it is one base from a much larger clone. The rearrangement joins TRBV2 to TRBJ2-2; D is perhaps TRBD2 (5 bases). CDR3 size: 11 residues. Germline V gives CDR1 SNHLY, CDR2 FYNNEI. The CDR3 nucleotides read TGTGCCAGTTACTTCTCCGGGGAGCTGTCTTTT. It translates to CASYFSGELSF.

This clonotype was recorded a few times. The V call is TRBV13, the J call TRBJ1-5; a possible D gene is TRBD1 (6 bases). The CDR3 has 15 amino acids. In germline, CDR1 is PRHDT, CDR2 FYEKMQ (reference sequence). Trimming cost V 5 bases and J 0 bases, with 11 bases left between them. In DNA form, the CDR3 reads TGTGCCAGCAGCACCACAGGGAATAGCAATCAGCCCCAGCATTTT. It specifies CASSTTGNSNQPQHF. Drawing the rest from reference TRBV13 and TRBJ1-5, the complete variable domain is AAGVIQSPRHLIKEKRETATLKCYPIPRHDTVYWYQQGPGQDPQFLISFYEKMQSDKGSIPDRFSAQQFSDYHSELNMSSLELGDSALYFCASSTTGNSNQPQHFGDGTRLSIL.

This clonotype was seen only a few times. The chain recombines TRBV7-2 with TRBJ2-3; weak D call: TRBD2 (5 bases). CDR1 SGHTA and CDR2 FQGNSA come from the germline V gene. The CDR3 is made up of 12 amino acids. Deletions cut 4 bases from V and 6 bases from J, with 8 bases between. The CDR3 here is CASSWTFDTQYF. In nucleotides, the CDR3 is TGTGCCAGCAGCTGGACTTTTGATACGCAGTATTTT.

This clonotype has more than one count but fewer than ten. The chain employs TRBV3-1 and TRBJ2-5, with 14 bases aligning to TRBD2. The CDR3 runs 16 residues. From germline, CDR1 is LGHDT and CDR2 YNNKEL (reference sequence). The V and J ends lost 6 bases and 2 bases, in that order; junction bases with no gene match: 5. In nucleotides, the CDR3 is TGTGCCAGCAGGTGGACTAGCGGGGGGCCTCAAGAGACCCAGTACTTC. Its translation is CASRWTSGGPQETQYF.

In this sample, this clonotype turned up a few times. The genes are TRBV11-3 and TRBJ2-7; D might be TRBD2 (5 bases). Germline-derived CDR1 and CDR2 are SGHNT and YENEEA. Trimming pared 3 bases from V and 3 bases from J, leaving 6 bases between. CDR3 length: 12 amino acids. The CDR3: CASSFRDYEQYV. CDR3 in DNA: TGTGCCAGCAGCTTTCGGGACTACGAGCAGTACGTC.

This clonotype was seen at least ten times. The chain couples TRBV25-1 to TRBJ2-1; 7 bases fit TRBD2. J lost 7 bases, V lost 6 bases, and 6 bases had no gene match. Germline loops: CDR1 MGHDK, CDR2 SYGVNS. The CDR3 sequence is 13 residues long. The CDR3 sequence is CASRGRGLNEQFF. DNA of the CDR3: TGTGCCAGCAGGGGGAGGGGCTTGAATGAGCAGTTCTTC.

The rearrangement uses TRBV12-3 or TRBV12-4 and TRBJ1-1; D is perhaps TRBD1 (6 bases). The CDR3 covers 13 residues. V was trimmed by 6 bases and J by 4 bases, leaving 12 bases between them. The CDR3 DNA sequence: TGTGCCAGCAGGGCTACAGGGTTCACTGAAGCTTTCTTT. It yields the protein CASRATGFTEAFF.

The chain is built from TRBV20-1 and TRBJ2-3; weak D call: TRBD2 (7 bases). Germline values: CDR1 DFQATT, CDR2 SNEGSKA (reference sequence). V lost 1 base to trimming and J lost 2 bases, with 28 bases between them. The CDR3 consists of 20 residues. The CDR3 region has the DNA TGCAGTGCTAGAGGAATGCACAGCTGGGGGCGGGGACTATACACAGATACGCAGTATTTT. Its translation: CSARGMHSWGRGLYTDTQYF.

The V gene is TRBV27, the J gene TRBJ2-3, with D possibly matching TRBD1 (7 bases). Trimming shortened V by 1 base and J by 0 bases, and 11 bases separated the two germline ends. The CDR3 spans 16 residues. CDR1 is MNHEY and CDR2 is SMNVEV in the germline V gene (reference sequence). This chain's CDR3 is CASSLFAGQSTDTQYF. CDR3 nucleotides: TGTGCCAGCAGTTTATTCGCGGGACAGAGCACAGATACGCAGTATTTT.

This clonotype showed up just a few times. The gene calls are TRBV7-9 and TRBJ1-6, with D perhaps TRBD1 (6 bases). The CDR3 length is 16 residues. The germline gives CDR1 SEHNR, CDR2 FQNEAQ (reference sequence). Trimming took off 5 bases at V and 10 bases at J, with 21 bases between the two ends. This CDR3 reads CASSPTARGAGSPLHF. The CDR3, as DNA: TGTGCCAGCAGCCCCACGGCCCGGGGGGCTGGATCACCCCTCCACTTT.

This clonotype has just a few counts. The CDR3 region is CASSLDGGGGGNEQFF. The CDR3 DNA reads TGTGCCAGCAGCTTAGATGGCGGGGGCGGCGGGAATGAGCAGTTCTTC. The chain has TRBV11-2 and TRBJ2-1; TRBD2 might be the D (7 bases). CDR1 and CDR2 (germline): SGHAT, FQNNGV. The CDR3 has 16 amino acids. Between the trimmed V and J ends, which lost 0 bases and 7 bases, there was a span of 16 bases.